The 3 T cell receptor beta chains below were found in one sample sequenced in a study of T cell clonality in common variable immunodeficiency. Only in-frame clones appear in the TCRdb table, and some are missing; sequencing was by immunoSEQ multiplex PCR. The sample is made up of about 52,000 clones, none counted only once. The sample consisted of peripheral blood mononuclear cells. All receptors derive from a person aged 18 to 70 in good health.

Worth noting for this clone: The sequenced fragment ends 3 residues before the CDR3 boundary, so the rest is inferred from the germline J gene. The chain recombines TRBV19 with TRBJ1-5; D is unresolved. Germline V CDR1 and CDR2: LNHDA, SQIVND (reference sequence). This CDR3 is 16 amino acids long. V was cut by 1 base and J by 2 bases, with 12 bases left in between. The CDR3 is CASSIGPGQGNQPQHF. Partial CDR3 DNA: TGTGCCAGTAGTATAGGTCCTGGTCAGGGCAATCAGCCC.

This clone was picked up many times. The CDR3 goes on 3 residues after the read ends, and that part is filled in from the germline J gene. This chain connects TRBV2 to TRBJ2-5, with a weak D call TRBD1 (6 bases). In germline, CDR1 is SNHLY, CDR2 FYNNEI. The CDR3 spans 14 residues. Trimming took 2 bases from V and 1 from J, leaving 8 bases between them. CDR3 bases read: TGTGCCAGCAGTGAAAGGGACACCCAAGAGACC. Translation: CASSERDTQET. The full CDR3 sequence reads CASSERDTQETQYF.

This clone was counted at least ten times. The read gets to within 3 residues of the CDR3 end, and the germline J gene fills in the rest. This chain joins TRBV6-2 or TRBV6-3 and TRBJ2-2; a possible D gene is TRBD1 (5 bases). The CDR3 sequence is 15 residues long. V was pared by 5 bases and J by 4 bases, with 14 bases between. Per germline, CDR1 MNHEY and CDR2 SVGEGT. CDR3 bases read: TGTGCCAGCAGTGACTTGGGGCAGAGCACCGGGGAG. It yields the protein CASSDLGQSTGE. The full CDR3 is CASSDLGQSTGELFF.